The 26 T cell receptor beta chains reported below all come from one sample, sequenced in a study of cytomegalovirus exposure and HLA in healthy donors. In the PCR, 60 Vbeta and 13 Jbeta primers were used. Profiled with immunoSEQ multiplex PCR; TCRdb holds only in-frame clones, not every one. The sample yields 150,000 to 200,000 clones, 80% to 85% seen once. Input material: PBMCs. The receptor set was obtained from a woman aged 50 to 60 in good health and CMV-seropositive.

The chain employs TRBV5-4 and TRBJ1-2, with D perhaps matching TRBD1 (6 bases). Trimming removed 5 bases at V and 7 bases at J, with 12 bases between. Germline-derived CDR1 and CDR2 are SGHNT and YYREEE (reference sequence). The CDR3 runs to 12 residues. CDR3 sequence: CASSPNRVGYTF. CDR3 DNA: TGTGCCAGCAGTCCCAACAGGGTTGGCTACACCTTC.

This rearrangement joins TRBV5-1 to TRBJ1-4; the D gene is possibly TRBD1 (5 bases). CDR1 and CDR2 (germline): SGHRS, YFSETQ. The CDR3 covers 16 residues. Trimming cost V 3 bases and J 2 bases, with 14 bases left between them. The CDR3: CASSWPGTSTNEKLFF. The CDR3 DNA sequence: TGCGCCAGCAGCTGGCCAGGGACTTCTACTAATGAAAAACTGTTTTTT.

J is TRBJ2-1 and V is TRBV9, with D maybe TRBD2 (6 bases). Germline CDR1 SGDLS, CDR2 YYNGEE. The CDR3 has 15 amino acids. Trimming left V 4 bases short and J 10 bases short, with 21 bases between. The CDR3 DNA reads TGTGCCAGCAGCTCACTAGCAGGAGGGGCCGACGAGCAGTTCTTC. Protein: CASSSLAGGADEQFF.

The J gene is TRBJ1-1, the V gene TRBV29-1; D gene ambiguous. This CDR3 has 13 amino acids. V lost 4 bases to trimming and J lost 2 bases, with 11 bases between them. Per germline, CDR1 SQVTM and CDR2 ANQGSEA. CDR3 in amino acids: CSVAHVPNTEAFF. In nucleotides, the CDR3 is TGCAGCGTTGCACACGTTCCTAACACTGAAGCTTTCTTT. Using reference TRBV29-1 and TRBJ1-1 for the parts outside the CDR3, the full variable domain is SAVISQKPSRDICQRGTSLTIQCQVDSQVTMMFWYRQQPGQSLTLIATANQGSEATYESGFVIDKFPISRPNLTFSTLTVSNMSPEDSSIYLCSVAHVPNTEAFFGQGTRLTVV.

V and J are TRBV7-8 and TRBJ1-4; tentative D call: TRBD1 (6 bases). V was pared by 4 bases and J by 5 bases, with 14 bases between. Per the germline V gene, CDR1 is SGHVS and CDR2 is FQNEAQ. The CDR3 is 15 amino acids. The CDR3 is CASSSHPGENEKLFF. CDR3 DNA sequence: TGTGCCAGCAGCTCGCACCCAGGGGAGAATGAAAAACTGTTTTTT.

DNA of the CDR3: TGTGCCAGCAGCCCCCTGACAGGCCCCTCTGGAAACACCATATATTTT. Translated: CASSPLTGPSGNTIYF. This chain uses TRBV14 with TRBJ1-3, with D perhaps matching TRBD1 (6 bases). V lost 4 bases, J lost 0 bases, and 13 bases lay in between. This CDR3 has 16 residues. Germline lookup yields CDR1 SGHDN and CDR2 FVKESK.

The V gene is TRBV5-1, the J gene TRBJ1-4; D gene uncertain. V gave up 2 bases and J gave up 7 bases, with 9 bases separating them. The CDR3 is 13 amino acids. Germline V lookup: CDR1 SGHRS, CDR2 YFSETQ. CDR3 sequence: CASSFSTSEKLFF. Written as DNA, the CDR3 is TGCGCCAGCAGCTTCTCCACAAGTGAAAAACTGTTTTTT.

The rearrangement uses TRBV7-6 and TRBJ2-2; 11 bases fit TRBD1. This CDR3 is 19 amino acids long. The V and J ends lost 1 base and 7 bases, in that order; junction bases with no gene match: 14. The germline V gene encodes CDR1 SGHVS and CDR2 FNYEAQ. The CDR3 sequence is CASSLVPPGTGGRGGELFF. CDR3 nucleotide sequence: TGTGCCAGCAGCTTAGTCCCCCCCGGGACAGGGGGTAGAGGCGGGGAGCTGTTTTTT.

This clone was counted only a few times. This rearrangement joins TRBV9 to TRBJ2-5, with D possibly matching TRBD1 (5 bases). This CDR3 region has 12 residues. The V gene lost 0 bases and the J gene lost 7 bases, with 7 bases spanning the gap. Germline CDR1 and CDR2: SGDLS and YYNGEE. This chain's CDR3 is CASSVDQGTQYF. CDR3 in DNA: TGTGCCAGCAGCGTAGACCAGGGGACCCAGTACTTC.

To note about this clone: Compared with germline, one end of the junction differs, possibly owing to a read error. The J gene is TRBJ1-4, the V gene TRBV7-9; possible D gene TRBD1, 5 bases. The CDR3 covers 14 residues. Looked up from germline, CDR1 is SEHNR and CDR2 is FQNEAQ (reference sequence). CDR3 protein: CSSSFRVEGEKLFF. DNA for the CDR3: TGTTCCAGCAGCTTCAGGGTGGAGGGTGAAAAACTGTTTTTT.

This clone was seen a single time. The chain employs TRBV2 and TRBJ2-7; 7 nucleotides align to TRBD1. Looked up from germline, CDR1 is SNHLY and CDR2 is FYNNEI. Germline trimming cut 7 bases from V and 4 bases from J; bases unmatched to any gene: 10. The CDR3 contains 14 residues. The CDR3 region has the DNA TGTGCCAGCAAAGAGACAGGGTTGTTGTACGAGCAGTACTTC. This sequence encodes CASKETGLLYEQYF.

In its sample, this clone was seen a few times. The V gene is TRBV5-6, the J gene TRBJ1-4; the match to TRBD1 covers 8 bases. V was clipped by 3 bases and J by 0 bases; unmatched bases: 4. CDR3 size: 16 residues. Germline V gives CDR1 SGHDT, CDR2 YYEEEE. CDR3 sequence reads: CASSSSGGATNEKLFF. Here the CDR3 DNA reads TGTGCCAGCAGCTCGTCAGGGGGCGCAACTAATGAAAAACTGTTTTTT.

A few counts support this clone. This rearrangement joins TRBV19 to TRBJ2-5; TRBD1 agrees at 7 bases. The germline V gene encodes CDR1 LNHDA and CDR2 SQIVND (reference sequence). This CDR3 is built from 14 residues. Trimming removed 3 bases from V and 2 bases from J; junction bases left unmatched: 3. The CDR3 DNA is TGTGCCAGTAGTATCAAGGGACAGCAAGAGACCCAGTACTTC. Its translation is CASSIKGQQETQYF.

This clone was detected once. As DNA, the CDR3 is TGTGCCAGCAGCCCGATCGGACAGGGGTCCCTCTCTGGGGCCAACGTCCTGACTTTC. It specifies CASSPIGQGSLSGANVLTF. The chain uses TRBV5-5 and TRBJ2-6; TRBD1 aligns across 9 bases. The V gene's germline CDR1 is SGHKS and CDR2 YYEKEE (reference sequence). The CDR3 length is 19 residues. The V and J ends lost 4 bases and 0 bases, in that order; junction bases with no gene match: 11.

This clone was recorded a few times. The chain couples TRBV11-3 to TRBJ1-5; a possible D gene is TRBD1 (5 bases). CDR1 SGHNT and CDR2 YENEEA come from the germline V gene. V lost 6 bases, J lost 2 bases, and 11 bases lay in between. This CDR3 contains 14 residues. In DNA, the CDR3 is TGTGCCAGCAGATTCAGGGAGGGCAATCAGCCCCAGCATTTT. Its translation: CASRFREGNQPQHF.

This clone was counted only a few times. The chain's CDR3 is CASTYGGPQGETQYF. CDR3 coding DNA: TGTGCCAGCACCTACGGGGGGCCGCAGGGAGAGACCCAGTACTTC. This sequence joins TRBV7-2 and TRBJ2-5; perhaps TRBD2 as D (7 bases). V was shortened by 7 bases and J by 4 bases, with 19 bases between the two germline ends. Germline V gives CDR1 SGHTA, CDR2 FQGNSA. This CDR3 has 15 residues.

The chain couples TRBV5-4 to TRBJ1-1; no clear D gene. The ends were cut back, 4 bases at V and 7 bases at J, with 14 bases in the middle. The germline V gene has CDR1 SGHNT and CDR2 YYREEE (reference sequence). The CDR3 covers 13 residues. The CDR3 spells CASSEAPAYEAFF. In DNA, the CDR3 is TGTGCCAGCAGCGAGGCACCCGCTTATGAAGCTTTCTTT. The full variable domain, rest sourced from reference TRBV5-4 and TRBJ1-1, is ETGVTQSPTHLIKTRGQQVTLRCSSQSGHNTVSWYQQALGQGPQFIFQYYREEENGRGNFPPRFSGLQFPNYSSELNVNALELDDSALYLCASSEAPAYEAFFGQGTRLTVV.

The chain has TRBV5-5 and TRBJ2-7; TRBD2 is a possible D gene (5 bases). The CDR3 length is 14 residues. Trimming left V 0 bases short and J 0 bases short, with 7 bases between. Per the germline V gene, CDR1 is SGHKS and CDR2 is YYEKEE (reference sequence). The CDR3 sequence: CASSLGGFSYEQYF. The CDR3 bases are TGTGCCAGCAGCTTGGGCGGGTTCTCCTACGAGCAGTACTTC.

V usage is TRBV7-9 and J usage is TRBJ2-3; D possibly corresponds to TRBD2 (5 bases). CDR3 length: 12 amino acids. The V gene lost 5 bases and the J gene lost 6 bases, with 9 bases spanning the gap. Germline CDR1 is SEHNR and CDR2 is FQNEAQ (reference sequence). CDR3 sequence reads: CASSRLTDTQYF. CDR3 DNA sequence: TGTGCCAGCAGCCGACTAACGGATACGCAGTATTTT.

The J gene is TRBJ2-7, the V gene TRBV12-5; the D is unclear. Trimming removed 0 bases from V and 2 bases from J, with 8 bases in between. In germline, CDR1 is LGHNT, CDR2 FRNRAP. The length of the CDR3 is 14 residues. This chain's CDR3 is CASGLVTQPYEQYF. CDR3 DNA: TGTGCTAGTGGTTTGGTAACACAACCCTACGAGCAGTACTTC. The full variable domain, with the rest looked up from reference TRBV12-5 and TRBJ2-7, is DARVTQTPRHKVTEMGQEVTMRCQPILGHNTVFWYRQTMMQGLELLAYFRNRAPLDDSGMPKDRFSAEMPDATLATLKIQPSEPRDSAVYFCASGLVTQPYEQYFGPGTRLTVT.

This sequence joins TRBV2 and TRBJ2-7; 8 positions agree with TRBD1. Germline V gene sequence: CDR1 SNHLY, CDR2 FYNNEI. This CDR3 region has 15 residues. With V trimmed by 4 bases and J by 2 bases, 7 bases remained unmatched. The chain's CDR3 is CASSVGRTGPYEQYF. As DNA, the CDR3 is TGTGCCAGCAGTGTAGGAAGGACAGGGCCCTACGAGCAGTACTTC.

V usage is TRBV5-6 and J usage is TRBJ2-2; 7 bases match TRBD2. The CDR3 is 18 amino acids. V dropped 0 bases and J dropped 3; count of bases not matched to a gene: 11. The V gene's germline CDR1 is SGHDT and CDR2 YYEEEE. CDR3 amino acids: CASSLGLPWREYTGELFF. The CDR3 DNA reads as TGTGCCAGCAGCTTGGGACTACCCTGGCGGGAGTACACCGGGGAGCTGTTTTTT. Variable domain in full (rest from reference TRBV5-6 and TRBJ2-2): DAGVTQSPTHLIKTRGQQVTLRCSPKSGHDTVSWYQQALGQGPQFIFQYYEEEERQRGNFPDRFSGHQFPNYSSELNVNALLLGDSALYLCASSLGLPWREYTGELFFGEGSRLTVL.

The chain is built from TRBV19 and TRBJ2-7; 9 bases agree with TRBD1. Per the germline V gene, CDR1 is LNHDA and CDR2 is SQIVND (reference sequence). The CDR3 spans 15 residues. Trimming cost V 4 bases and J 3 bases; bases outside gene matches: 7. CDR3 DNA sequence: TGTGCCAGTAGTACAACCGGGACAGGGAACTACGAGCAGTACTTC. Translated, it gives CASSTTGTGNYEQYF.

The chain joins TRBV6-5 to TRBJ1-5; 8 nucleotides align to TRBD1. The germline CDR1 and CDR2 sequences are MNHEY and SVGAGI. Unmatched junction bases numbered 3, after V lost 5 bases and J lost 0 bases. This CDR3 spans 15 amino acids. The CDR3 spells CASSPQGASNQPQHF. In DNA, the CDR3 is TGTGCCAGCAGTCCCCAGGGGGCTAGCAATCAGCCCCAGCATTTT.

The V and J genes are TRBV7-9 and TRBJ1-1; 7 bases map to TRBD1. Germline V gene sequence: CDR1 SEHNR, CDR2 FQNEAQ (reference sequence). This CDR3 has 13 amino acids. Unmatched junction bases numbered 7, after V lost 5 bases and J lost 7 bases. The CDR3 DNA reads TGTGCCAGCAGCCCAACCGGGACAGTTGAAGCTTTCTTT. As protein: CASSPTGTVEAFF.

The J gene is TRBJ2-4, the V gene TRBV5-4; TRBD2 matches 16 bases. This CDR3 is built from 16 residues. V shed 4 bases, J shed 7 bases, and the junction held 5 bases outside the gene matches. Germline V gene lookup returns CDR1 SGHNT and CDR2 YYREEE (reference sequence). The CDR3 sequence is CASSPGLAGGRNIQYF. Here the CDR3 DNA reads TGTGCCAGCAGCCCGGGACTAGCGGGGGGGCGGAACATTCAGTACTTC.